This TCR beta chain was sequenced for a study of blood T cell repertoires in COVID-19. Across the study: Acute and convalescent COVID-19 specimens originated in the United States, Italy and Spain. T cells, B-cell-depleted T cells, or PBMCs supplied cDNA or gDNA.

Authors' methods: By means of reference gene primer amplification, nucleated cell counts were estimated. TCRdb's table, derived via immunoSEQ multiplex PCR, lists solely in-frame clones and lacks some. The V and J calls and clone size come from that table; D and trimming were worked out from the DNA. Among more than 300,000 clones, roughly 90% were seen once, and the ten largest hold under 6.5%. CDR3 length: 16 amino acids. What was sequenced was peripheral blood. The receptor was derived from a man younger than 30 who had recovered from COVID-19. The V call is TRBV12-2, the J call TRBJ1-1; the table names TRBD1, a call not compared with the DNA. TRBV12-2 is deemed a pseudogene. The CDR3 DNA follows: TGTGCAAGTCGCTCCTTATGGCAGGGGTCCAACACTGAAGCTTTCTTT. This gives the protein CASRSLWQGSNTEAFF.